Given below is one T cell receptor (beta chain) in context. The target antigen is unknown. The method was immunoSEQ multiplex PCR; TCRdb's version includes in-frame clones alone and lacks a portion of them. This table has approximately 2.4 million clones, nearly 97% appearing once. The source of the sample is a study of shared clonotypes between healthy human individuals. This CDR3 comprises 16 residues. J lost 4 bases, V lost 4 bases, and 12 bases had no gene match. Germline V gives CDR1 SGHRS, CDR2 YFSETQ. Study-wide results and limits: When naive CD4 clonotypes were compared across a handful of donors, about 5% were shared.

The receptor comes from a man aged 18 to 30 in good health. The chain recombines TRBV5-1 with TRBJ1-2; TRBD1 aligns across 8 bases. Specimen: naive CD4+ T cells sorted from blood. Indicated subset: CD45RA+ positively selected. As DNA, the CDR3 is TGCGCCAGCAGCCGGGAGGGCTCCACAGGGGGCTATGGCTACACCTTC. Amino acids: CASSREGSTGGYGYTF.